Reported below is one TCR beta chain. The data were obtained in a study of early T cells in non-severe SARS-CoV-2 infection. Researchers attached unique molecular identifiers to individual cDNA molecules. Via MiXCR, TCRdb re-called the 5' RACE reads, giving one row per CDR3 protein. Of 80,000 to 95,000 distinct CDR3 sequences in the sample, 14% are singletons; the top ten hold under 6.5%. The receptor was isolated from an adult who was a healthcare worker with PCR-confirmed SARS-CoV-2 infection or an uninfected control (not recorded which). The sequencing input was whole blood.

The CDR3 DNA is TGTGCCAGTAGAAGTACGGGAGGGGCAGATACGCAGTATTTT. It is translated as CASRSTGGADTQYF. The chain combines TRBV19 with TRBJ2-3; 8 positions agree with TRBD2. The ends lost 6 bases at V and 4 bases at J; junction bases unmatched: 6. Germline V gene sequence: CDR1 LNHDA, CDR2 SQIVND (reference sequence). CDR3 length equals 14 residues.